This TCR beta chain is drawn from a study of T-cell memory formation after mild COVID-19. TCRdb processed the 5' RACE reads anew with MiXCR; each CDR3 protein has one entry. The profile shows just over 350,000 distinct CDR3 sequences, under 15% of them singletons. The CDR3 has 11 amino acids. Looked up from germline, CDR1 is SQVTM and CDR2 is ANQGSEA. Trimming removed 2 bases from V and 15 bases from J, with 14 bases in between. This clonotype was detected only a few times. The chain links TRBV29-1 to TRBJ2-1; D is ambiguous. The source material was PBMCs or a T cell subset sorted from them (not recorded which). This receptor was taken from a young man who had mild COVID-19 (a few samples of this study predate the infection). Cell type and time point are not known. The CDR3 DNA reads TGCAGCGTTGAACGGCCTACCGGTCTGTTCTTC. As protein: CSVERPTGLFF.